Below, 8 T cell receptor beta chains from the same sample are listed, as sequenced in a study of T cell changes during pregnancy in multiple sclerosis. Clones were read by immunoSEQ multiplex PCR, and TCRdb kept only the in-frame ones, dropping some. The table has 54,000 or so clones, roughly 95% seen once. The sequenced sample was CD4+ T cells from peripheral blood mononuclear cells, obtained before pregnancy. The receptor set was obtained from a female donor with multiple sclerosis, enrolled in a pregnancy study.

This chain connects TRBV27 to TRBJ2-4; TRBD2 might be the D (6 bases). V was cut by 0 bases and J by 4 bases, with 16 bases left in between. This CDR3 region has 17 residues. The germline CDR1 and CDR2 sequences are MNHEY and SMNVEV (reference sequence). CDR3 sequence (DNA): TGTGCCAGCAGTTTATCGGGTCCTAGCGAGAGGAAAAACATTCAGTACTTC. Translation: CASSLSGPSERKNIQYF.

The chain carries TRBV18 and TRBJ1-3; D not certain. The germline V and J ends were trimmed by 1 base and 3 bases, with 13 bases remaining between them. Germline CDR1 KGHSH, CDR2 LQKENI. This CDR3 comprises 16 residues. CDR3 sequence reads: CASSPLGGVVGNTIYF. In nucleotides, the CDR3 is TGTGCCAGCTCACCACTTGGCGGTGTGGTTGGAAACACCATATATTTT.

Ten or more counts support this clone. The J gene is TRBJ1-3, the V gene TRBV25-1; D remains unclear. The ends were cut back, 6 bases at V and 1 base at J, with 7 bases in the middle. CDR1 and CDR2 (germline): MGHDK, SYGVNS. The length of the CDR3 is 13 residues. CDR3 sequence reads: CASSRTSGNTIYF. The CDR3 DNA reads TGTGCCAGCAGCCGCACATCTGGAAACACCATATATTTT.

This chain joins TRBV6-5 and TRBJ2-2, with 7 bases fitting TRBD1. Looked up from germline, CDR1 is MNHEY and CDR2 is SVGAGI. J was trimmed by 0 bases and V by 6 bases; bases with no gene match: 4. This CDR3 has 15 residues. The CDR3 protein is CASSTGASNTGELFF. The CDR3 coding sequence is TGTGCCAGCAGCACAGGGGCCTCGAACACCGGGGAGCTGTTTTTT.

This chain uses TRBV5-4 with TRBJ2-5, with 7 positions matching TRBD2. V lost 3 bases to trimming and J lost 2 bases; unmatched junction nucleotides: 4. The CDR3 is made up of 14 amino acids. Germline CDR1 and CDR2: SGHNT and YYREEE (reference sequence). CDR3 loop: CASSSGGRQETQYF. The CDR3 nucleotides are TGTGCCAGCAGCTCGGGGGGTCGGCAAGAGACCCAGTACTTC.

The V gene is TRBV4-2, the J gene TRBJ2-1, with a tentative D call TRBD2 (6 bases). Germline CDR1 and CDR2: LGHNA and YNFKEQ. CDR3 length: 17 amino acids. V shed 0 bases and J shed 4 bases, with 16 bases lying between them. The CDR3: CASSQDGEASRYNEQFF. Here the CDR3 DNA reads TGTGCCAGCAGCCAAGATGGGGAGGCTAGCAGATACAATGAGCAGTTCTTC.

The J gene is TRBJ2-7, the V gene TRBV7-2, with D unclear. From germline, CDR1 is SGHTA and CDR2 FQGNSA. Trimming cost V 0 bases and J 0 bases, with 6 bases left between them. The CDR3 runs 14 residues. The CDR3 DNA follows: TGTGCCAGCAGCTTAGCACAGCACTCCTACGAGCAGTACTTC. As protein: CASSLAQHSYEQYF.

The chain joins TRBV29-1 to TRBJ1-2; 8 bases map to TRBD1. This CDR3 comprises 14 residues. Germline-derived CDR1 and CDR2 are SQVTM and ANQGSEA. After removal of 6 bases from V and 8 bases from J, the junction contained 14 bases not matched to a gene. Here the CDR3 reads CSVRGDRGVEGYTF. The DNA for the CDR3 is TGCAGCGTGCGGGGAGACAGGGGAGTAGAAGGCTACACCTTC. The full variable domain, in which reference TRBV29-1 and TRBJ1-2 provide the parts outside the CDR3, is SAVISQKPSRDICQRGTSLTIQCQVDSQVTMMFWYRQQPGQSLTLIATANQGSEATYESGFVIDKFPISRPNLTFSTLTVSNMSPEDSSIYLCSVRGDRGVEGYTFGSGTRLTVV.